The 15 T cell receptor beta chains listed next were all sequenced from one sample in a study of a mutant IDH1 vaccine in newly diagnosed glioma. As for time point: week 11, during vaccination. The content of each vaccine dose was 300 ug of mutant IDH1 20-mer peptide, and topical imiquimod accompanied it. No cognate antigen is known for these TCRs. Using immunoSEQ multiplex PCR, the repertoire was profiled, and TCRdb retains in-frame clones only, with some absent. This sample yields about 40,000 clones, of which 75% to 90% are seen a single time; roughly 16% belongs to the top ten. The specimen was peripheral blood mononuclear cells (PBMCs), collected from a glioma patient whose treatment included an IDH1 peptide vaccine. The receptors here all came from a woman in her 30s with glioma. Some clones in this sample may be carry-over from other donors' samples.

J is TRBJ1-1 and V is TRBV7-3; D may be TRBD1 (5 bases). CDR3 length: 15 amino acids. Germline V CDR1 and CDR2: SGHTA, FQGTGA. The V and J ends lost 1 base and 2 bases respectively, with 11 bases between them. The CDR3 DNA sequence: TGTGCCAGCAGCTTAAATAGCAGGGAAAACACTGAAGCTTTCTTT. It specifies CASSLNSRENTEAFF.

The CDR3 loop is CASTPGQGTSYGYTF. CDR3 bases: TGTGCCAGTACTCCGGGACAGGGGACTTCCTATGGCTACACCTTC. The rearrangement joins TRBV19 to TRBJ1-2; 10 nucleotides line up with TRBD1. J lost 4 bases, V lost 7 bases, and 9 bases had no gene match. The CDR3 loop spans 15 amino acids. The germline V gene encodes CDR1 LNHDA and CDR2 SQIVND (reference sequence). Full variable domain (missing parts from reference TRBV19 and TRBJ1-2): DGGITQSPKYLFRKEGQNVTLSCEQNLNHDAMYWYRQDPGQGLRLIYYSQIVNDFQKGDIAEGYSVSREKKESFPLTVTSAQKNPTAFYLCASTPGQGTSYGYTFGSGTRLTVV.

V and J are TRBV9 and TRBJ2-7, with D possibly matching TRBD2 (6 bases). The germline V gene encodes CDR1 SGDLS and CDR2 YYNGEE. V was shortened by 4 bases and J by 1 base, with 18 bases between the two germline ends. CDR3 length: 16 amino acids. The CDR3 region is CASSTLTGTPSYEQYF. The DNA for the CDR3 is TGTGCCAGCAGCACTCTCACCGGGACTCCTTCCTACGAGCAGTACTTC.

The chain employs TRBV10-3 and TRBJ2-1; 11 nucleotides agree with TRBD2. Germline assignment: CDR1 ENHRY and CDR2 SYGVKD. The CDR3 is 18 residues long. Trimming cost V 0 bases and J 4 bases; bases outside gene matches: 8. This CDR3 is CAISESGLAEKKYNEQFF. In DNA form, the CDR3 reads TGTGCCATCAGTGAGTCGGGACTAGCGGAAAAGAAGTACAATGAGCAGTTCTTC.

V and J are TRBV28 and TRBJ1-5; D unclear. The CDR3 is 12 amino acids. The germline V gene has CDR1 MDHEN and CDR2 SYDVKM. V was clipped by 10 bases and J by 0 bases, with 7 bases between them. This chain's CDR3 is CAISNSNQPQHF. The CDR3 DNA reads as TGTGCCATCTCGAATAGCAATCAGCCCCAGCATTTT.

Worth noting for this clone: Relative to the germline gene, one junction end is altered; a read error may explain this. This CDR3 is CASSRAPQETQYF. As DNA, the CDR3 is TGTGCTAGCAGCCGCGCCCCCCAAGAGACCCAGTACTTC. The rearrangement uses TRBV7-7 and TRBJ2-5; D uncertain. The CDR3 covers 13 residues. Germline V gives CDR1 SSHAT, CDR2 FNYEAQ (reference sequence).

The chain carries TRBV10-2 and TRBJ2-7, with D perhaps given as TRBD1 or TRBD2 (6 bases each). The CDR3 covers 16 residues. V was cut by 6 bases and J by 3 bases, with 21 bases left in between. Germline V lookup: CDR1 WSHSY, CDR2 SAAADI. The CDR3 loop reads CASRGERGVLLYEQYF. CDR3 in DNA: TGCGCCAGCAGGGGGGAGAGGGGGGTCCTACTCTACGAGCAGTACTTC.

The rearrangement joins TRBV7-3 to TRBJ2-2; possible D gene TRBD2, 6 bases. Trimming removed 4 bases at V and 5 bases at J, with 17 bases between. Per germline, CDR1 SGHTA and CDR2 FQGTGA. The CDR3 has 16 amino acids. CDR3 nucleotides: TGTGCCAGCAGCTCCCCGATCGGGAGAGGAACCGGGGAGCTGTTTTTT. Translated, it gives CASSSPIGRGTGELFF. Drawing the rest from reference TRBV7-3 and TRBJ2-2, the complete variable domain is GAGVSQTPSNKVTEKGKYVELRCDPISGHTALYWYRQSLGQGPEFLIYFQGTGAADDSGLPNDRFFAVRPEGSVSTLKIQRTERGDSAVYLCASSSPIGRGTGELFFGEGSRLTVL.

J is TRBJ2-3 and V is TRBV9; no reliable D call. V was trimmed by 0 bases and J by 0 bases, leaving 20 bases between them. Germline assignment: CDR1 SGDLS and CDR2 YYNGEE. This CDR3 region has 19 residues. In nucleotides, the CDR3 is TGTGCCAGCAGCGTAGCCGTAGGGCTCGGCGGAGCTAGCACAGATACGCAGTATTTT. Its translation is CASSVAVGLGGASTDTQYF.

The V gene is TRBV4-1, the J gene TRBJ1-4; 11 bases are a match to TRBD1. With 2 bases clipped from V and 3 bases from J, the junction kept 11 bases outside the gene matches. CDR1 is MGHRA and CDR2 is YSYEKL in the germline V gene. The CDR3 covers 19 residues. The CDR3 sequence is CASSQSGTGGSLANEKLFF. The CDR3 DNA follows: TGCGCCAGCAGCCAATCCGGGACAGGGGGGTCTCTGGCTAATGAAAAACTGTTTTTT.

This clone was seen only once. The J gene is TRBJ1-2, the V gene TRBV11-2; weak D call: TRBD1 (5 bases). V lost 2 bases and J lost 3, with 7 bases in between. This CDR3 is built from 13 residues. CDR1 and CDR2 (germline): SGHAT, FQNNGV. The CDR3 is CASSLQGDYGYTF. CDR3 nucleotides: TGTGCCAGCAGCTTACAGGGAGACTATGGCTACACCTTC. The complete variable domain, with remaining parts taken from reference TRBV11-2 and TRBJ1-2, reads EAGVAQSPRYKIIEKRQSVAFWCNPISGHATLYWYQQILGQGPKLLIQFQNNGVVDDSQLPKDRFSAERLKGVDSTLKIQPAKLEDSAVYLCASSLQGDYGYTFGSGTRLTVV.

The chain links TRBV9 to TRBJ2-7; a possible D gene is TRBD1 (5 bases). The germline V and J ends were trimmed by 0 bases and 3 bases, with 10 bases remaining between them. Germline CDR1 SGDLS, CDR2 YYNGEE. The CDR3 extends over 14 amino acids. CDR3 loop: CASSVADSNYEQYF. In DNA form, the CDR3 reads TGTGCCAGCAGCGTAGCCGACAGCAACTACGAGCAGTACTTC.

The chain recombines TRBV6-1 with TRBJ2-1, with D unclear. The CDR3 has 14 residues. The V end was cut by 7 bases, the J end by 7 bases, with 17 bases between. From germline, CDR1 is MNHNS and CDR2 SASEGT. The CDR3 bases are TGTGCCAGCACTTACGGACCCTACCCAAATGAGCAGTTCTTC. It specifies CASTYGPYPNEQFF.

This sequence joins TRBV29-1 and TRBJ2-1; D remains unclear. This CDR3 region has 13 residues. Germline CDR1 and CDR2: SQVTM and ANQGSEA. V shed 6 bases and J shed 8 bases, with 17 bases lying between them. As DNA, the CDR3 is TGCAGCGTCCACACGAGCCAGTATCATGAGCAGTTCTTC. As protein: CSVHTSQYHEQFF.

The chain recombines TRBV27 with TRBJ2-7; D is uncertain. Germline V gene lookup returns CDR1 MNHEY and CDR2 SMNVEV (reference sequence). The length of the CDR3 is 11 residues. Trimming pared 5 bases from V and 0 bases from J, leaving 2 bases between. DNA of the CDR3: TGTGCCAGCAGTCCCTCCTACGAGCAGTACTTC. This sequence encodes CASSPSYEQYF.